This T cell receptor beta chain was observed in a study of T cell responses to AZD1222 COVID-19 vaccine. Overall study results and limits: A reported finding is that nearly half of spike-specific TCRs target unmutated variant regions. Regions 160-218 and 743-854 held dominance among vaccine-associated CD4 TCRs, which spanned spike.

Profiling relied on immunoSEQ multiplex PCR, and the TCRdb table lists in-frame clones only, not all of them. The sample includes about 140,000 clones, 89% seen only once; the top ten take roughly 4.7%. Germline V gene lookup returns CDR1 KGHSH and CDR2 LQKENI. V dropped 6 bases and J dropped 7; count of bases not matched to a gene: 12. CDR3 length equals 16 residues. This clone was seen a single time. Its antigen is not identified. The V and J genes are TRBV18 and TRBJ2-1, with 10 bases that match TRBD1. The sequenced sample was peripheral blood, obtained on day 0 of AZD1222 vaccination. The sequence was collected from an adult in good health. This CDR3 reads CASSPNRDRGRNEQFF. The CDR3 DNA reads TGTGCCAGCTCGCCCAACCGGGACAGGGGTAGAAATGAGCAGTTCTTC.